These 18 T cell receptor beta chains originate from one sample sequenced in a study of HIV-infected patients and healthy controls. TCRdb recomputed calls from the 5' RACE reads with MiXCR, one row per CDR3 protein. The data hold about 70,000 distinct CDR3 sequences, with 15% to 20% observed a single time. The sample taken for sequencing was CD4+ T cells from blood. These receptors originate from a human donor in good health.

V is TRBV29-1 and J is TRBJ2-7, with a possible D match to TRBD1 (7 bases). Germline CDR1 SQVTM, CDR2 ANQGSEA. This CDR3 is built from 12 residues. Deletions cut 6 bases from V and 7 bases from J, with 16 bases between. CDR3 DNA: TGCAGCGTGGAGGGGCAGGGGGAAGAGCAGTACTTC. Protein sequence: CSVEGQGEEQYF.

This clonotype has ten or more counts. This chain links TRBV19 with TRBJ1-6, with 7 positions matching TRBD1. The CDR3 runs 14 residues. The ends lost 7 bases at V and 8 bases at J; junction bases unmatched: 8. Germline V gene lookup returns CDR1 LNHDA and CDR2 SQIVND (reference sequence). CDR3 sequence: CASTMTGMDSPLHF. The CDR3 DNA follows: TGTGCCAGTACCATGACAGGGATGGATTCACCCCTCCACTTT.

There are a few counts of this clonotype. This chain links TRBV7-2 with TRBJ2-5, with D maybe TRBD2 (5 bases). The V end lost 3 bases, the J end lost 2 bases, and 10 bases lay between the germline ends. CDR3 length equals 14 residues. Germline V gene lookup returns CDR1 SGHTA and CDR2 FQGNSA. CDR3 protein: CASSFQSGQETQYF. In nucleotides, the CDR3 is TGTGCCAGCAGCTTCCAATCGGGACAAGAGACCCAGTACTTC.

The chain combines TRBV30 with TRBJ1-2; D is undetermined. The CDR3 has 13 amino acids. Germline V lookup: CDR1 GTSNPN, CDR2 SVGIG (reference sequence). Trimming took 4 bases from V and 5 from J, leaving 14 bases between them. The CDR3 coding sequence is TGTGCCTGGACCCCCGGGGAGTGGTATGGCTACACCTTC. This translates into CAWTPGEWYGYTF.

Ten or more counts support this clonotype. J is TRBJ2-1 and V is TRBV10-3; TRBD1 matches 9 bases. J was trimmed by 4 bases and V by 8 bases; bases with no gene match: 3. This CDR3 is built from 13 residues. Germline CDR1 ENHRY, CDR2 SYGVKD. The CDR3 loop is CAIGDRVYNEQFF. The DNA of the CDR3 is TGTGCCATCGGGGACAGGGTGTACAATGAGCAGTTCTTC.

This chain uses TRBV7-2 with TRBJ2-3, with 7 bases identical to TRBD2. Germline CDR1 reads SGHTA; CDR2 reads FQGNSA. The CDR3 has 17 amino acids. V shed 7 bases, J shed 2 bases, and the junction held 15 bases outside the gene matches. CDR3 nucleotide sequence: TGTGCCAGCAACTCCCCCAAGCCTAGCGGCCACACAGATACGCAGTATTTT. This sequence encodes CASNSPKPSGHTDTQYF.

There are a few counts of this clonotype. The V call is TRBV18, the J call TRBJ1-6, with 10 bases aligning to TRBD1. Germline-derived CDR1 and CDR2 are KGHSH and LQKENI. This CDR3 comprises 18 residues. After removal of 2 bases from V and 0 bases from J, the junction contained 4 bases not matched to a gene. CDR3 coding DNA: TGTGCCAGCTCACCAGGGACAGGGGTTCGCTCCTATAATTCACCCCTCCACTTT. It encodes CASSPGTGVRSYNSPLHF.

There are many counts of this clonotype. This rearrangement joins TRBV30 to TRBJ1-4, with D possibly being TRBD1 (5 bases). Trimming pared 3 bases from V and 3 bases from J, leaving 14 bases between. The CDR3 totals 15 residues. The germline V gene encodes CDR1 GTSNPN and CDR2 SVGIG (reference sequence). CDR3 nucleotides: TGTGCCTGGAGAACAGGTTACGGATCTAATGAAAAACTGTTTTTT. Translation: CAWRTGYGSNEKLFF.

This clonotype was found many times. The rearrangement joins TRBV7-8 to TRBJ2-1, with TRBD2 identical over 8 bases. Germline lookup yields CDR1 SGHVS and CDR2 FQNEAQ. The CDR3 is 16 residues long. Trimming at V came to 3 bases and at J to 7 bases, leaving 11 bases not matched to a gene. The CDR3 region has the DNA TGTGCCAGCAGCTTGGGGCGGGGGGCCATGAGGAATGAGCAGTTCTTC. It translates to CASSLGRGAMRNEQFF.

There are a few counts of this clonotype. V gene TRBV7-8 combines with J gene TRBJ2-1; 11 nucleotides align to TRBD2. This CDR3 comprises 20 residues. The ends lost 5 bases at V and 0 bases at J; junction bases unmatched: 15. Germline V gene lookup returns CDR1 SGHVS and CDR2 FQNEAQ. CDR3 DNA sequence: TGTGCCAGCAGCCGTACGACAGCAGCTAGCGGGGGGAGCTCCTACAATGAGCAGTTCTTC. It yields the protein CASSRTTAASGGSSYNEQFF.

Sample share makes this clonotype medium-sized. V and J are TRBV7-9 and TRBJ2-7; D is perhaps TRBD1 or TRBD2 (5 bases each). This CDR3 has 14 residues. Looked up from germline, CDR1 is SEHNR and CDR2 is FQNEAQ (reference sequence). The germline V and J ends were trimmed by 0 bases and 4 bases, with 10 bases remaining between them. Written as DNA, the CDR3 is TGTGCCAGCAGCTTAGCGGGATGGGGGTACGAGCAGTACTTC. It translates to CASSLAGWGYEQYF.

This clonotype was counted a few times. The V and J genes are TRBV7-9 and TRBJ2-1; 10 nucleotides line up with TRBD2. Trimming removed 1 base from V and 7 bases from J; junction bases left unmatched: 10. The CDR3 length is 17 residues. CDR1 and CDR2 (germline): SEHNR, FQNEAQ (reference sequence). CDR3 in amino acids: CASSLVKSGGARNEQFF. As DNA, the CDR3 is TGTGCCAGCAGCTTAGTCAAGAGCGGGGGGGCCCGAAATGAGCAGTTCTTC.

The chain carries TRBV20-1 and TRBJ2-5, with D possibly matching TRBD2 (7 bases). From germline, CDR1 is DFQATT and CDR2 SNEGSKA (reference sequence). V lost 4 bases and J 5 bases, leaving 14 bases between the germline ends. This CDR3 comprises 13 residues. The CDR3 region has the DNA TGCAGTGCTATTATCAGGGGAGGGGAGACCCAGTACTTC. Its protein product is CSAIIRGGETQYF.

This clonotype was seen repeatedly, ten times or more. V usage is TRBV12-3 or TRBV12-4 and J usage is TRBJ1-3; TRBD1 is a possible D gene (6 bases). Trimming took off 5 bases at V and 2 bases at J, with 10 bases between the two ends. This CDR3 spans 14 amino acids. CDR3 DNA sequence: TGTGCCAGCAGTCCGTGGACAGCTGGAAACACCATATATTTT. Amino acids: CASSPWTAGNTIYF.

This clonotype was seen repeatedly, ten times or more. The chain couples TRBV12-3 or TRBV12-4 to TRBJ2-7, with 11 positions matching TRBD1. The CDR3 runs 15 residues. V lost 2 bases to trimming and J lost 3 bases; unmatched junction nucleotides: 3. CDR3: CASSLRTGGLYEQYF. In nucleotides, the CDR3 is TGTGCCAGCAGTTTACGGACAGGGGGCCTCTACGAGCAGTACTTC.

V usage is TRBV5-1 and J usage is TRBJ2-3, with 9 bases lining up with TRBD2. The germline V gene encodes CDR1 SGHRS and CDR2 YFSETQ. Losses at the gene ends were 0 bases for V and 4 bases for J; bases not matched to a gene: 6. The CDR3 loop spans 16 amino acids. The CDR3 nucleotides are TGCGCCAGCAGCTTGGTGGCGGGAGGGCCCGCAGATACGCAGTATTTT. Translating gives CASSLVAGGPADTQYF.

This clonotype turned up a few times. V and J are TRBV10-3 and TRBJ2-7; D is unresolved. The CDR3 has 13 amino acids. Germline CDR1 reads ENHRY; CDR2 reads SYGVKD. The V gene lost 5 bases and the J gene lost 2 bases, with 10 bases spanning the gap. The CDR3 here is CAISFGQTYEQYF. CDR3 DNA: TGTGCCATCAGTTTCGGGCAGACCTACGAGCAGTACTTC.

This clonotype has at least ten counts. DNA of the CDR3: TGTGCCAGCAGCTTAGGGGCCTTGATCACAGATACGCAGTATTTT. Its protein is CASSLGALITDTQYF. The rearrangement uses TRBV7-9 and TRBJ2-3; D gene unclear. Germline CDR1 reads SEHNR; CDR2 reads FQNEAQ (reference sequence). The V end was cut by 1 base, the J end by 2 bases, with 10 bases between. This CDR3 contains 15 residues.